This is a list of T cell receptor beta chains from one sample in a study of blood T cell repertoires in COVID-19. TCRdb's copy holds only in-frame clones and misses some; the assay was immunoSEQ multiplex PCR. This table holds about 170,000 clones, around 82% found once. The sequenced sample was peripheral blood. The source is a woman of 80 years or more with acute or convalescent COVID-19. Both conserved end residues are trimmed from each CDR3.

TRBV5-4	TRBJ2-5	ASSLRGGETQY
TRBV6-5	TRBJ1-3	ASSRALSGNTIY
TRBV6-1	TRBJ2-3	ASSEELAGGTQY
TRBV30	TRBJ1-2	AWSPDRGDYGYT
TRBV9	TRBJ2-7	ASSASGGAAYEQY
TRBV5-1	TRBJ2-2	ASSLGPGETGELF
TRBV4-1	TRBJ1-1	ASSDGVNTEAF
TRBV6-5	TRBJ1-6	ASSYSRAINSPLH
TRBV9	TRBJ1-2	ASSPGTGIDGYT
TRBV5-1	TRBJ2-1	ASHPGDNTYNEQF
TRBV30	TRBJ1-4	AWSQGGGGYEKLF
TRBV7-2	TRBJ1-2	ASSPRTGDGGYT
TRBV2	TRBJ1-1	ASSDRANTEAF
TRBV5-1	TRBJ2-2	ASSLTDTGELF
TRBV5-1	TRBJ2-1	ASSTNRGPNNEQF
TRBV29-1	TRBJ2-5	SVDRGTGAETQY
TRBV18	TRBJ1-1	ASSLLGVGTEAF
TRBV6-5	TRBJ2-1	ASSYGSGGLDEQF
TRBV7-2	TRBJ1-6	ASSLSLQGSYNSPLH
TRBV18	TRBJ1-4	ASSGTRGATNEKLF
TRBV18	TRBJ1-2	ASSPRRTGLDYGYT
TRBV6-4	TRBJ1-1	ASSRTRYTEAF
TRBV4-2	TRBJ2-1	ASSQDPGLAGGPAF
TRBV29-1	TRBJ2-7	SVEDSSTYEQY
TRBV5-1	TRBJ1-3	ASSTAPTGSSGNTIY
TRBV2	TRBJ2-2	ARDGQTNTGELF
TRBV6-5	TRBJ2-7	ASSYGTGFGEQY
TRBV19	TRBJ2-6	ASSTGGHLSGANVLT
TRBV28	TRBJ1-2	ASSSSTGSNYGYT
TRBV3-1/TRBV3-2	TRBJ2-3	ASSPIWGQGTKGTDTQY
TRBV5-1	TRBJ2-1	ASMGSSGRIYNEQF
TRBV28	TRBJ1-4	ASRATGGGEKLF
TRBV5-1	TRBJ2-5	ASSTRGETQY
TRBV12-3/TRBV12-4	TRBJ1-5	ASSLSRAQPQH
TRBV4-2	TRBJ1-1	ASSRGEGPRALNTEAF
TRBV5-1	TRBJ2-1	ASSLGSGGYNEQF
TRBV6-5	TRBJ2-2	ASSLEQGLRTGELF
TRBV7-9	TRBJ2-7	ASSKPPGLAGGPRSSYEQY
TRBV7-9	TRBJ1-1	ASSLAPGVVTEAF
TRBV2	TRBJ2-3	ASALGQGGSDTQY
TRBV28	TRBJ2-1	ASSLPPRAGGNEQF
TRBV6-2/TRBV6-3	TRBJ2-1	ASSYRDTINEQF
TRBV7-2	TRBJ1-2	ASSVNRDSYGYT
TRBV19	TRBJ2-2	ASPAILRDRVNTGELF
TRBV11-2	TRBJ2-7	ASSLDRLAGEQY
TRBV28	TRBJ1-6	ASSPGGNSPLH
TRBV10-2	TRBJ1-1	ASTNEGVGNTEAF
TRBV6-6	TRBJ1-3	ASSTNRGPGNTIY
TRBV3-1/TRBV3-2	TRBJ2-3	ASSPLTGSGDTQY
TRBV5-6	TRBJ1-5	ASSPAEGKDNQPQH
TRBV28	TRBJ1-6	ASSSPTAYSPLH